The T cell receptor beta chain described here comes from a study of T cells in Graves' hyperthyroidism and ophthalmopathy. Study-level points and caveats: A model of 13 V-J pairs discriminated ophthalmopathy from stable hyperthyroidism. Clonotypes that were expanded in thyroid above 0.001 mostly appeared in blood too.

Details on this clonotype: Its specificity is not known. One junction end does not reproduce the germline sequence, and a read error may be involved.

This CDR3 region has 16 residues. Germline loops: CDR1 SGHVS, CDR2 FQNEAQ. Uncontrolled infections, other autoimmune diseases, pregnancy or lactation led to exclusion of patients. Based on clinical symptoms, serum thyroxine and TRAb, thyroid ultrasound and orbital computed tomography, diagnoses were reached. Amplification of TCR beta CDR3 regions was performed using RNA transcripts as template. RT-PCR in the first round (using the HTBI primer set) targeted the TCR CDR3. TCRdb re-called the multiplex PCR reads through MiXCR, storing one row per CDR3 protein. In the table there are about 640,000 distinct CDR3 sequences, 45% of which are singletons.

The rearrangement uses TRBV7-8 and TRBJ2-7, with D tentatively TRBD1 (5 bases). Sequencing was done on a sample of peripheral blood or thyroid tissue (not recorded which). The receptor's source is an adult man with Graves' disease, either hyperthyroidism or ophthalmopathy (not recorded which). CDR3 protein: CASSQEQGAPAYEQYF. CDR3 bases: TGCGCCAGCAGCCAAGAGCAGGGTGCTCCCGCCTACGAGCAGTACTTC.